The clone carrying this T cell receptor beta chain occurred once. The antigen is not known. The CDR3 is 14 residues long. V lost 4 bases, J lost 6 bases, and 5 bases stayed unmatched. CDR1 is SGHRS and CDR2 is YFSETQ in the germline V gene. Assay: immunoSEQ multiplex PCR; the TCRdb copy retains only in-frame clones and omits some. Seen here are 52,000 or so clones, more than 90% observed once, and the top ten hold 15% to 20%. This entry belongs to a study of lymphopenia after photon versus proton radiotherapy. Study results and limitations: Post-nadir TCR diversity decline inversely tracked overall survival among those who died. Better survival with proton therapy was suggested as possible, not demonstrated. After the lymphocyte nadir, photon-treated repertoires showed oligoclonal expansion, especially of CD8+ Temra cells.

Specimen: peripheral blood, collected from a patient treated with photon-based radiotherapy. V gene TRBV5-1 combines with J gene TRBJ2-3; 10 bases line up with TRBD1. The TCR comes from a woman aged 40 to 50 with cholangiocarcinoma. This CDR3 is CASSRGQGYDTQYF. CDR3 bases: TGCGCCAGCAGCCGGGGACAGGGGTATGATACGCAGTATTTT.